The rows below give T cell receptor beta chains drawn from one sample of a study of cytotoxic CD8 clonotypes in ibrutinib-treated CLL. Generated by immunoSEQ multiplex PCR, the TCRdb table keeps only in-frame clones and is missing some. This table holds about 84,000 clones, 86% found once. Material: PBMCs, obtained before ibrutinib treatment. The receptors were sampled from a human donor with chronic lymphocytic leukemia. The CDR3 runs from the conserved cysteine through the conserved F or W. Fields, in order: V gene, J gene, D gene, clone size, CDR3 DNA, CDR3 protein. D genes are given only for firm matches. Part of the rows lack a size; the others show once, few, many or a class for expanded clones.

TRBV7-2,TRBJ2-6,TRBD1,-,TGTGCCAGCAGCCCAGGGGACAGGGATGGCGTCCTGACTTTC,CASSPGDRDGVLTF
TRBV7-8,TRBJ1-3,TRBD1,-,TGTGCCAGCAGCTTAGGGTTATGGAGACAGGGAAGCTTTAGAGGAAACACCATATATTTT,CASSLGLWRQGSFRGNTIYF
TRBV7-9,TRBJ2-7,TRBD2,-,TGTGCCAGCAGCTTAGTACTAGCGGGAGGAGGCGAGCAGTACTTC,CASSLVLAGGGEQYF
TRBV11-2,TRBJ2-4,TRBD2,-,TGTGCCAGCAGCTTAGCTAGCGGGAGGGCCCTAGCCAAAAACATTCAGTACTTC,CASSLASGRALAKNIQYF
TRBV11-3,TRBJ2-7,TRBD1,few,TGTGCCAGCAGCTTTGGACAGGGCTACGAGCAGTACTTC,CASSFGQGYEQYF
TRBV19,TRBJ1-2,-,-,TGTGCCACCAACGACGGGATCTATGGCTACACCTTC,CATNDGIYGYTF
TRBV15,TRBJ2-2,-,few,TGTGCCACCAGCAGAGACGTGTGGGCTAGGACCGGGGAGCTGTTTTTT,CATSRDVWARTGELFF
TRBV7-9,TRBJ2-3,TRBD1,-,TGTGCCAGCAGCTACGACAGGGCTAGCACAGATACGCAGTATTTT,CASSYDRASTDTQYF
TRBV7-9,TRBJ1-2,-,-,TGTGCCAGCAGCTTACCCTTTCTAGAGGGGCGTACACCCGGCTACACCTTC,CASSLPFLEGRTPGYTF
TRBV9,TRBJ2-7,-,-,TGTGCCAGCAGCGTAGATTCCGGGAGCTCCTACGAGCAGTACTTC,CASSVDSGSSYEQYF
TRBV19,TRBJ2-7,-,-,TGTGCCAGTAGTATTCGGGGAACCTACGAGCAGTACTTC,CASSIRGTYEQYF